This T cell receptor beta chain was sequenced in a study of blood T cells in healthy people across ages. Combining a sample-barcoded 5' primer with a J-beta primer mix, a second PCR ran for about 6 to 12 cycles. TCRdb reprocessed the 5' RACE reads with MiXCR, giving one entry per CDR3 protein. The repertoire consists of 600,000 or so distinct CDR3 sequences, with approximately 21% occurring once and the leading ten covering under 4%. V was clipped by 4 bases and J by 5 bases; unmatched bases: 6. Germline CDR1 and CDR2: MGHRA and YSYEKL. The CDR3 contains 15 residues. The J gene is TRBJ2-5, the V gene TRBV4-1; 11 nucleotides agree with TRBD1. The source is a man in his sixties or seventies in good health. Sequenced input: blood. The CDR3 coding sequence is TGCGCCAGCAGCCGCGGACAGGGGGCTAGTGAGACCCAGTACTTC. Translating it yields CASSRGQGASETQYF.